This TCR beta chain derives from a study of T cell repertoires in cytomegalovirus infection. Study-level information: Recently identified HLA-C-restricted and well-studied HLA-B-restricted CMV epitopes were used.

Germline V lookup: CDR1 SGHTA, CDR2 FQGNSA. The CDR3 consists of 15 residues. Trimming took 5 bases from V and 3 from J; bases not matched to a gene: 9. This clonotype was observed at least ten times. As yet, its antigen is unknown. TCRdb re-analysed the reads in MiXCR, keeping a single row per CDR3 protein. The table lists over 45,000 distinct CDR3 sequences, 20% to 25% of them singletons. The chain is built from TRBV7-2 and TRBJ2-7; 8 bases align to TRBD2. Here the sequenced sample was CD8+ T cells from cultured PBMCs, taken from culture after CMV antigen stimulation. The receptor was isolated from a human donor in good health (CMV status not recorded). Some clones in this sample may be carry-over from other donors' samples. CDR3 coding DNA: TGTGCCAGCAGCCCCCTTTCGGGAGGGATCTACGAGCAGTACTTC. It codes for CASSPLSGGIYEQYF.